Listed here are 31 T cell receptor beta chains from one sample, sequenced in a study of T cell clonality in common variable immunodeficiency. Points from the study as a whole: Reportedly, TCR beta sequences from common variable immunodeficiency showed fewer deletions and N-nucleotide insertions.

TCRdb's copy holds only in-frame clones and misses some; the assay was immunoSEQ multiplex PCR. The sample shows about 26,000 clones, none of them appearing just once. Antigens of these TCRs are unknown. Source material: peripheral blood mononuclear cells. The receptors originated from a human donor with common variable immunodeficiency.

The table lists this clone with many counts. The read ends 3 residues before the CDR3 terminus; that terminus is restored from the germline J gene. This chain connects TRBV6-2 or TRBV6-3 to TRBJ2-1, with a weak D call TRBD2 (6 bases). Germline V gene lookup returns CDR1 MNHEY and CDR2 SVGEGT. The CDR3 has 16 residues. V lost 7 bases, J lost 4 bases, and 20 bases lay in between. CDR3 DNA (partial): TGTGCCAGCACCCCCCTCGGAGGGCCTCTTTACAATGAG. It encodes CASTPLGGPLYNE. The CDR3 as a whole reads CASTPLGGPLYNEQFF.

This clone was recorded many times. The observed sequence ends 3 residues before the CDR3 terminus, with the missing tail filled in from the germline J gene. The V call is TRBV18, the J call TRBJ2-5; 8 bases map to TRBD2. The germline CDR1 and CDR2 sequences are KGHSH and LQKENI. J was trimmed by 5 bases and V by 3 bases; bases with no gene match: 8. The CDR3 totals 15 residues. CDR3 in amino acids: CASSPSKTSAETQYF. CDR3 DNA, as far as it was read: TGTGCCAGCTCACCCTCTAAGACTAGCGCGGAGACC.

This clone was counted many times. Read data end 3 residues before the CDR3 end; the end is taken from the germline J gene. This rearrangement joins TRBV7-3 to TRBJ2-5; maybe TRBD1 (5 bases). The germline V gene encodes CDR1 SGHTA and CDR2 FQGTGA. This CDR3 is 14 amino acids long. Trimming stripped 5 bases from V and 1 base from J, with 11 bases between. CDR3 bases read: TGTGCCAGCAGCCCCGACAGTCGCCAAGAGACC. Protein sequence: CASSPDSRQET. The whole CDR3 sequence is CASSPDSRQETQYF.

This clone was counted between two and nine times. The sequence runs out 3 residues before the end of the CDR3; the remainder is reconstructed from the germline J gene. V gene TRBV7-8 combines with J gene TRBJ2-7, with 12 bases that match TRBD2. The germline gives CDR1 SGHVS, CDR2 FQNEAQ. Trimming cost V 3 bases and J 6 bases; bases outside gene matches: 9. The length of the CDR3 is 16 residues. CDR3 DNA, as far as it was read: TGTGCCAGCAGCTTGCTGCTAGCGGGGGGGCCACTCGAG. It translates to CASSLLLAGGPLE. The whole CDR3 reads CASSLLLAGGPLEQYF.

This clone was detected many times. CDR3 sequence reads: CASSTTGLAGGSTQYF. CDR3 bases read: TGTGCCAGCAGCACCACGGGACTAGCGGGAGGGAGTACG. J is TRBJ2-3 and V is TRBV7-3; 16 nucleotides match TRBD2. The read comes to an end 3 residues before the CDR3 does, leaving the germline J gene to fill in the end. The CDR3 sequence is 16 residues long. Per germline, CDR1 SGHTA and CDR2 FQGTGA. The trim removed 5 bases at V and 8 bases at J, leaving 7 bases unmatched.

This clone was detected a few times. The missing CDR3 end, 3 residues past where the read stops, is filled in from the germline J gene. The genes are TRBV20-1 and TRBJ2-7; 9 bases agree with TRBD2. This CDR3 spans 16 amino acids. V trimming: 1 base; J trimming: 2 bases; junction bases outside the gene matches: 9. Germline lookup yields CDR1 DFQATT and CDR2 SNEGSKA (reference sequence). The covered CDR3 bases are TGCAGTGCTAGAGTTCGGCGACTAGCGGCAACCTACGAG. Translation: CSARVRRLAATYE. The CDR3 as a whole reads CSARVRRLAATYEQYF.

This clone appeared many times. The CDR3 bases that were read are TGTGCCAGCAGCTTAGTGGCGGACAGGGCTTTAGAA. It encodes CASSLVADRALE. In full, the CDR3 is CASSLVADRALEAFF. The chain carries TRBV7-2 and TRBJ1-1, with 8 bases that match TRBD1. Read data end 3 residues before the CDR3 end; the end is taken from the germline J gene. The CDR3 consists of 15 residues. CDR1 and CDR2 (germline): SGHTA, FQGNSA.

This clone has just a few counts. Coverage ceases 3 residues before the CDR3 finishes, and the germline J gene fills in the end. Different DNA sequences within this sample yield the same CDR3. The chain couples TRBV6-2 or TRBV6-3 to TRBJ2-1, with TRBD2 matching over 13 bases. CDR3 length equals 15 residues. V gave up 6 bases and J gave up 4 bases; unmatched junction bases: 3. Germline-derived CDR1 and CDR2 are MNHEY and SVGEGT. The sequenced part of the CDR3 DNA is TGTGCCAGCAGACCACTAGCGGGAGGGTACAATGAG. Encoded protein: CASRPLAGGYNE. The full CDR3 is CASRPLAGGYNEQFF.

In the case of this clone: The read halts 3 residues ahead of the CDR3 end, with the missing end drawn from the germline J gene. This sample also contains other DNA sequences that code for the same CDR3. The chain couples TRBV5-6 to TRBJ2-7; the D gene is possibly TRBD2 (5 bases). This CDR3 comprises 15 residues. Germline V gene lookup returns CDR1 SGHDT and CDR2 YYEEEE. V lost 4 bases, J lost 2 bases, and 16 bases lay in between. The part of the CDR3 DNA that was read is TGTGCCAGCAGCCCCCTCCCAGCGGTCACCTACGAG. Amino acids: CASSPLPAVTYE. The CDR3 in its entirety is CASSPLPAVTYEQYF.

The sequenced CDR3 bases are TGTGCCAGCAGCTTAGGGCCAGAGACC. Its translation: CASSLGPET. The CDR3 as a whole reads CASSLGPETQYF. The chain carries TRBV7-2 and TRBJ2-5; D gene uncertain. The read gets to within 3 residues of the CDR3 end, and the germline J gene fills in the rest. The CDR3 has 12 amino acids. V was clipped by 1 base and J by 4 bases, with 4 bases between them. Germline V CDR1 and CDR2: SGHTA, FQGNSA.

This clone was counted at least ten times. The DNA ends 3 residues before the CDR3 does, and the rest of the CDR3 is filled in from the germline J gene. The rearrangement links TRBV4-2 to TRBJ1-2; maybe TRBD1 (5 bases). V was pared by 0 bases and J by 0 bases, with 14 bases between. The germline gives CDR1 LGHNA, CDR2 YNFKEQ. The CDR3 sequence is 17 residues long. CDR3 amino acids: CASSQEQGTLANYGYTF. The sequenced part of the CDR3 DNA is TGTGCCAGCAGCCAAGAGCAGGGAACGTTAGCTAACTATGGC.

This clone was recorded many times. The sequenced fragment ends 3 residues before the CDR3 boundary, so the rest is inferred from the germline J gene. The chain combines TRBV29-1 with TRBJ1-1; D might be TRBD1 (5 bases). The CDR3 has 13 amino acids. Germline-derived CDR1 and CDR2 are SQVTM and ANQGSEA. V dropped 4 bases and J dropped 0 bases, with 9 bases sitting between them. The CDR3 is CSVGTPMNTEAFF. Partial CDR3 DNA: TGCAGCGTTGGGACACCGATGAACACTGAA.

In its sample, this clone was seen many times. The read is 3 residues too short to cover the CDR3 end, so that end is filled in from the germline J gene. The chain links TRBV7-2 to TRBJ2-3; 7 nucleotides align to TRBD2. This CDR3 has 12 amino acids. Per germline, CDR1 SGHTA and CDR2 FQGNSA. V lost 5 bases, J lost 6 bases, and 2 bases stayed unmatched. The sequenced CDR3 bases are TGTGCCAGCAGCGCGGGAGAGGATACG. It codes for CASSAGEDT. The whole CDR3 region reads CASSAGEDTQYF.

This clone was recorded at least ten times. The CDR3 end lies 3 residues beyond the end of the read and is filled in from the germline J gene. The chain couples TRBV19 to TRBJ1-5; 8 bases fit TRBD1. V was clipped by 4 bases and J by 2 bases; unmatched bases: 4. Germline loops: CDR1 LNHDA, CDR2 SQIVND (reference sequence). This CDR3 has 15 amino acids. CDR3 bases read: TGTGCCAGTAGTACTACAGGGGGTGGCAATCAGCCC. This gives the protein CASSTTGGGNQP. The full CDR3 protein is CASSTTGGGNQPQHF. The complete variable domain, with remaining parts taken from reference TRBV19 and TRBJ1-5, reads DGGITQSPKYLFRKEGQNVTLSCEQNLNHDAMYWYRQDPGQGLRLIYYSQIVNDFQKGDIAEGYSVSREKKESFPLTVTSAQKNPTAFYLCASSTTGGGNQPQHFGDGTRLSIL.

This clone was counted many times. The read finishes 3 residues shy of the CDR3 end, and the germline J gene is used to complete it. This chain joins TRBV20-1 and TRBJ2-3; no clear D gene. The V and J ends lost 3 bases and 0 bases respectively, with 13 bases between them. The CDR3 sequence is 15 residues long. Per the germline V gene, CDR1 is DFQATT and CDR2 is SNEGSKA (reference sequence). The DNA read from the CDR3 is TGCAGTGCTAGCTCCGAAGGGCGCAGCACAGATACG. Its translation is CSASSEGRSTDT. In full, the CDR3 reads CSASSEGRSTDTQYF.

Concerning this clone: With the read ending 3 residues before the CDR3 end, the germline J gene is used to fill in that end. The J gene is TRBJ1-2, the V gene TRBV23-1, with 9 bases matching TRBD1. TRBV23-1 carries the ORF label, with uncertain function. The CDR3 extends over 14 amino acids. The ends lost 6 bases at V and 5 bases at J; junction bases unmatched: 7. CDR3 sequence: CASSPSGQGYGYTF. The CDR3 bases that were read are TGCGCCAGCAGCCCATCCGGACAGGGGTATGGC.

Worth noting for this clone: The observed sequence ends 3 residues before the CDR3 terminus, with the missing tail filled in from the germline J gene. The rearrangement joins TRBV20-1 to TRBJ1-5; D remains ambiguous. Germline V lookup: CDR1 DFQATT, CDR2 SNEGSKA (reference sequence). The CDR3 is 12 amino acids. V was cut by 0 bases and J by 9 bases, with 9 bases left in between. The DNA read from the CDR3 is TGCAGTGCTAGAGACCCTACGGGGCCC. Protein product: CSARDPTGP. The CDR3 as a whole reads CSARDPTGPQHF.

This clone showed up many times. The DNA ends 3 residues before the CDR3 does, and the rest of the CDR3 is filled in from the germline J gene. This chain joins TRBV30 and TRBJ2-3; D remains ambiguous. Trimming took off 3 bases at V and 7 bases at J, with 8 bases between the two ends. The germline gives CDR1 GTSNPN, CDR2 SVGIG (reference sequence). This CDR3 has 11 residues. CDR3 DNA (partial): TGTGCCTGGAGGGGCAGCCATACG. Amino acids: CAWRGSHT. The full CDR3 sequence reads CAWRGSHTQYF.

In this sample, this clone turned up many times. The sequenced fragment ends 3 residues before the CDR3 boundary, so the rest is inferred from the germline J gene. The V gene is TRBV7-9, the J gene TRBJ2-5; no firm D call. Germline loops: CDR1 SEHNR, CDR2 FQNEAQ (reference sequence). CDR3 length: 13 amino acids. The V end lost 3 bases, the J end lost 1 base, and 6 bases lay between the germline ends. Here the CDR3 reads CASSLGLQETQYF. CDR3 DNA (partial): TGTGCCAGCAGCTTGGGCCTCCAAGAGACC.

At least ten counts were recorded for this clone. The read ends 3 residues shy of where the CDR3 ends; the end is completed using the germline J gene. The chain joins TRBV28 to TRBJ2-5; tentatively, D is TRBD1 (6 bases). The V and J ends lost 4 bases and 5 bases respectively, with 14 bases between them. Germline-derived CDR1 and CDR2 are MDHEN and SYDVKM. The CDR3 length is 14 residues. CDR3 protein: CASSYRVLGETQYF. The covered CDR3 bases are TGTGCCAGCAGTTACAGGGTTCTCGGGGAGACC.

In its sample, this clone was seen a few times. The read falls 3 residues short of the CDR3 end, and the missing part is taken from the germline J gene. The chain links TRBV11-3 to TRBJ2-1; D is undetermined. Germline assignment: CDR1 SGHNT and CDR2 YENEEA. The V and J ends lost 3 bases and 4 bases respectively, with 7 bases between them. The CDR3 sequence is 13 residues long. The sequenced part of the CDR3 DNA is TGTGCCAGCAGCTTCTCCCGGTACAATGAG. Translating it yields CASSFSRYNE. The complete CDR3 reads CASSFSRYNEQFF.

This clone was picked up many times. The CDR3 extends 3 residues past the end of the read, so its final part is completed from the germline J gene. V gene TRBV7-9 combines with J gene TRBJ2-1; TRBD2 is a possible D gene (5 bases). Germline V lookup: CDR1 SEHNR, CDR2 FQNEAQ (reference sequence). V gave up 5 bases and J gave up 0 bases, with 11 bases separating them. The CDR3 covers 15 residues. CDR3 sequence reads: CASSTRRSSYNEQFF. The sequenced part of the CDR3 DNA is TGTGCCAGCAGCACGCGGAGGAGCTCCTACAATGAG.

The sample holds many counts of this clone. Coverage ceases 3 residues before the CDR3 finishes, and the germline J gene fills in the end. V usage is TRBV5-1 and J usage is TRBJ1-2, with 9 bases lining up with TRBD1. J lost 5 bases, V lost 3 bases, and 11 bases had no gene match. The germline gives CDR1 SGHRS, CDR2 YFSETQ. The CDR3 runs 16 residues. The CDR3 here is CASSWSRDRERYGYTF. The covered CDR3 bases are TGCGCCAGCAGCTGGTCGAGGGACAGGGAGCGATATGGC.

This clone turned up a few times. The read finishes 3 residues shy of the CDR3 end, and the germline J gene is used to complete it. The chain employs TRBV19 and TRBJ2-2; D may be TRBD2 (6 bases). The ends were cut back, 5 bases at V and 1 base at J, with 8 bases in the middle. The CDR3 extends over 14 amino acids. Germline V gene lookup returns CDR1 LNHDA and CDR2 SQIVND (reference sequence). Partial CDR3 DNA: TGTGCCAGTAGTTCGGGACTGAACACCGGGGAG. Translation gives CASSSGLNTGE. The CDR3 reads in full as CASSSGLNTGELFF.

This clone was counted between two and nine times. The read terminates 3 residues ahead of where the CDR3 ends, so the germline J gene completes it. The V gene is TRBV20-1, the J gene TRBJ2-7; possible D gene TRBD2, 7 bases. The V and J ends lost 5 bases and 3 bases respectively, with 20 bases between them. Germline V CDR1 and CDR2: DFQATT, SNEGSKA (reference sequence). CDR3 length equals 15 residues. CDR3 DNA (partial): TGCAGTGCTGTAATAGGCGGGGGCTTCAGCTACGAG. It codes for CSAVIGGGFSYE. The entire CDR3 protein reads CSAVIGGGFSYEQYF.

This clone was detected only a few times. The read halts 3 residues ahead of the CDR3 end, with the missing end drawn from the germline J gene. The chain carries TRBV19 and TRBJ2-7, with 9 positions matching TRBD2. In germline, CDR1 is LNHDA, CDR2 SQIVND (reference sequence). The CDR3 consists of 15 residues. V dropped 3 bases and J dropped 2; count of bases not matched to a gene: 5. CDR3 sequence reads: CASSISLAGPYEQYF. The part of the CDR3 DNA that was read is TGTGCCAGTAGTATTTCCCTAGCGGGACCCTACGAG.

This clone has ten or more counts. Read coverage stops 3 residues before the CDR3 terminus; the germline J gene supplies the remainder. The V call is TRBV13, the J call TRBJ2-3; 12 nucleotides line up with TRBD2. The CDR3 extends over 18 amino acids. After removal of 5 bases from V and 6 bases from J, the junction contained 15 bases not matched to a gene. Germline-derived CDR1 and CDR2 are PRHDT and FYEKMQ (reference sequence). CDR3 region: CASSPGIFRTSGKDTQYF. The DNA read from the CDR3 is TGTGCCAGCAGCCCGGGAATTTTTCGGACTAGCGGGAAGGATACG.

This clone was picked up many times. The CDR3 is cut off 3 residues early in the read; its end comes from the germline J gene. This chain uses TRBV29-1 with TRBJ2-5; D is ambiguous. Trimming took off 6 bases at V and 5 bases at J, with 19 bases between the two ends. The germline gives CDR1 SQVTM, CDR2 ANQGSEA. This CDR3 has 14 amino acids. This CDR3 reads CSVTSPSIRETQYF. The sequenced CDR3 bases are TGCAGCGTCACCTCCCCCAGTATCAGGGAGACC.

This clone was observed at least ten times. The sequence runs out 3 residues before the end of the CDR3; the remainder is reconstructed from the germline J gene. This chain links TRBV18 with TRBJ2-3; unclear D gene. Per germline, CDR1 KGHSH and CDR2 LQKENI. V was shortened by 3 bases and J by 4 bases, with 11 bases between the two germline ends. This CDR3 has 14 amino acids. The CDR3 DNA, read in part, is TGTGCCAGCTCACCCAAGGGTCGCGCAGATACG. Its translation: CASSPKGRADT. The complete CDR3 sequence is CASSPKGRADTQYF.

This clone was observed many times. The CDR3 extends 3 residues past the end of the read, so its final part is completed from the germline J gene. The chain uses TRBV19 and TRBJ2-7, with 7 positions matching TRBD2. Germline V gives CDR1 LNHDA, CDR2 SQIVND (reference sequence). V lost 3 bases and J lost 0; bases outside the gene matches: 5. The CDR3 is made up of 15 amino acids. The DNA read from the CDR3 is TGTGCCAGTAGTATCAGACTAGCTGCCTCCTACGAG. It specifies CASSIRLAASYE. The whole CDR3 region reads CASSIRLAASYEQYF. Filled out from reference TRBV19 and TRBJ2-7, the complete variable domain reads DGGITQSPKYLFRKEGQNVTLSCEQNLNHDAMYWYRQDPGQGLRLIYYSQIVNDFQKGDIAEGYSVSREKKESFPLTVTSAQKNPTAFYLCASSIRLAASYEQYFGPGTRLTVT.

Ten or more counts support this clone. The observed sequence ends 3 residues before the CDR3 terminus, with the missing tail filled in from the germline J gene. The chain links TRBV18 to TRBJ2-1; the match to TRBD2 covers 9 bases. J was trimmed by 6 bases and V by 2 bases; bases with no gene match: 8. This CDR3 contains 16 residues. Germline V CDR1 and CDR2: KGHSH, LQKENI. The CDR3 sequence is CASSPNAGGSGNEQFF. CDR3 bases read: TGTGCCAGCTCACCAAACGCGGGGGGGTCAGGCAATGAG.